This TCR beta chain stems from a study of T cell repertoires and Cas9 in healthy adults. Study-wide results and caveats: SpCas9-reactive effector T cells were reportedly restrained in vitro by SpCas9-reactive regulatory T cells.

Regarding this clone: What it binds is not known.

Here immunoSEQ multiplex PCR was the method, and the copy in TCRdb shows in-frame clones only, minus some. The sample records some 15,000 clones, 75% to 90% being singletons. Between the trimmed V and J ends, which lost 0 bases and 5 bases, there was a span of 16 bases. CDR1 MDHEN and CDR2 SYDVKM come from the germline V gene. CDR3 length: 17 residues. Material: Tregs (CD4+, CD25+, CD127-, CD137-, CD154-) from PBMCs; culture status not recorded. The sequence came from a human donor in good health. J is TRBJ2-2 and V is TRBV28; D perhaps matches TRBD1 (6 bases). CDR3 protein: CASSLWEEDRWTGELFF. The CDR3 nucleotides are TGTGCCAGCAGTTTATGGGAAGAAGACAGGTGGACCGGGGAGCTGTTTTTT.